These T cell receptor beta chains were read from a single sample in a study of CD8 T cells in Susac syndrome. A single record per CDR3 protein comes from TCRdb applying MiXCR to the immunoSEQ multiplex PCR reads. The table has around 300,000 distinct CDR3 sequences, roughly 94% seen once. Sequenced input: CD4+ T cells from PBMCs. These receptors all stem from a human donor with multiple sclerosis. Each CDR3 is given with its conserved first and last residue. A D gene is named only where the DNA matches it firmly. Clone sizes are given selectively: once, few, many, or a class where the clone is expanded.

V gene: TRBV25-1
clone size: .
J gene: TRBJ1-4
D gene: .
CDR3 DNA: TGTGCCAGCAGTTGGGGAAGGACCGGTAATGAAAAACTGTTTTTT
CDR3 protein: CASSWGRTGNEKLFF

V gene: TRBV27
clone size: .
J gene: TRBJ2-2
D gene: .
CDR3 DNA: TGTGCCAGCAGTTTAGTGGGGGGCGCCGGGGAGCTGTTTTTT
CDR3 protein: CASSLVGGAGELFF

V gene: TRBV12-5
clone size: once
J gene: TRBJ2-1
D gene: .
CDR3 DNA: TGTGCTAGTAATCAGGGACAAACCTCATCCTACAATGAGCAGTTCTTC
CDR3 protein: CASNQGQTSSYNEQFF

V gene: TRBV30
clone size: .
J gene: TRBJ2-1
D gene: .
CDR3 DNA: TGTGCCTGGAGTGTACTAGTGGCTAGCGCCGCTGAGCAGTTCTTC
CDR3 protein: CAWSVLVASAAEQFF

V gene: TRBV3-1
clone size: .
J gene: TRBJ1-2
D gene: TRBD1
CDR3 DNA: TGTGCCAGCAGCCAGAGGGGGGACAGAGCTGGCTACACCTTC
CDR3 protein: CASSQRGDRAGYTF

V gene: TRBV29-1
clone size: .
J gene: TRBJ2-2
D gene: TRBD1
CDR3 DNA: TGCAGCGCGAGTAAGGGACAGGGCGAGAACGGGGAGCTGTTTTTT
CDR3 protein: CSASKGQGENGELFF

V gene: TRBV7-9
clone size: .
J gene: TRBJ1-3
D gene: .
CDR3 DNA: TGTGCCAGCAGCCAATCCTCAACTATCTCTGGAAACACCATATATTTT
CDR3 protein: CASSQSSTISGNTIYF

V gene: TRBV18
clone size: few
J gene: TRBJ2-7
D gene: .
CDR3 DNA: TGTGCCAGCTCACGACAGAGCTCCTACGAGCAGTACTTC
CDR3 protein: CASSRQSSYEQYF

V gene: TRBV6-2/TRBV6-3
clone size: .
J gene: TRBJ2-1
D gene: .
CDR3 DNA: TGTGCCAGCTGTACGGGTAGCTCCTACAATGAGCAGTTCTTC
CDR3 protein: CASCTGSSYNEQFF

V gene: TRBV6-1
clone size: .
J gene: TRBJ1-1
D gene: TRBD1
CDR3 DNA: TGTGCCAGCAGTGTAGAAGGGGGCAGCAACACTGAAGCTTTCTTT
CDR3 protein: CASSVEGGSNTEAFF

V gene: TRBV6-2/TRBV6-3
clone size: .
J gene: TRBJ2-1
D gene: .
CDR3 DNA: TGTGCCACCCAGGGGACAGCGGGAGTCACTGAGCAGTTCTTC
CDR3 protein: CATQGTAGVTEQFF

V gene: TRBV28
clone size: few
J gene: TRBJ2-2
D gene: TRBD2
CDR3 DNA: TGTGCCAGTTCAGGACTAGCGGGAAACACCGGGGAGCTGTTTTTT
CDR3 protein: CASSGLAGNTGELFF

V gene: TRBV29-1
clone size: .
J gene: TRBJ1-1
D gene: .
CDR3 DNA: TGCAGCGTTGAAGACAGTGGGGGGACGAACACTGAAGCTTTCTTT
CDR3 protein: CSVEDSGGTNTEAFF

V gene: TRBV2
clone size: .
J gene: TRBJ2-7
D gene: .
CDR3 DNA: TGTGCCAGCAGTGAATCGGGCGTAATGGGGCAGTACTTC
CDR3 protein: CASSESGVMGQYF

V gene: TRBV2
clone size: .
J gene: TRBJ1-1
D gene: .
CDR3 DNA: TGTGCCAGCACATATTCGAGGAACACTGAAGCTTTCTTT
CDR3 protein: CASTYSRNTEAFF

V gene: TRBV3-1
clone size: .
J gene: TRBJ2-1
D gene: .
CDR3 DNA: TGTGCCAGCAGCCAAGCTGGCTCCAATGAGCAGTTCTTC
CDR3 protein: CASSQAGSNEQFF

V gene: TRBV20-1
clone size: .
J gene: TRBJ1-4
D gene: TRBD1
CDR3 DNA: TGCAGTGCTAGAGCCACGGACAGGGTGAATGAAAAACTGTTTTTT
CDR3 protein: CSARATDRVNEKLFF

V gene: TRBV20-1
clone size: .
J gene: TRBJ2-5
D gene: .
CDR3 DNA: TGCAGTGCTAGGAGGACCGGCTTGGAGACCCAGTACTTC
CDR3 protein: CSARRTGLETQYF

V gene: TRBV7-9
clone size: .
J gene: TRBJ1-1
D gene: .
CDR3 DNA: TGTGCCAGCAGCTTAGAATTGCAGGGAGGAAACACTGAAGCTTTCTTT
CDR3 protein: CASSLELQGGNTEAFF

V gene: TRBV7-9
clone size: .
J gene: TRBJ2-7
D gene: TRBD2
CDR3 DNA: TGTGCCAGCAGCACCGAGACGGGACTAGCGGGAGGGTACGAGCAGTACTTC
CDR3 protein: CASSTETGLAGGYEQYF

V gene: TRBV6-2/TRBV6-3
clone size: .
J gene: TRBJ2-1
D gene: TRBD1
CDR3 DNA: TGTGCCAGCAGTTCGCCGGGACAGACCTACAATGAGCAGTTCTTC
CDR3 protein: CASSSPGQTYNEQFF

V gene: TRBV23-1
clone size: .
J gene: TRBJ2-2
D gene: .
CDR3 DNA: TGCGCCAGCAGCCGTTGTAGGCAGGGAGCCGGGGAGCTGTTTTTT
CDR3 protein: CASSRCRQGAGELFF

V gene: TRBV19
clone size: .
J gene: TRBJ1-2
D gene: .
CDR3 DNA: TGTGCCAGTACCCAGACAGCTTATGGCTACACCTTC
CDR3 protein: CASTQTAYGYTF

V gene: TRBV29-1
clone size: .
J gene: TRBJ2-2
D gene: .
CDR3 DNA: TGCAGCGGTGGGGATAACACCGGGGAGCTGTTTTTT
CDR3 protein: CSGGDNTGELFF

V gene: TRBV5-6
clone size: .
J gene: TRBJ1-1
D gene: TRBD1
CDR3 DNA: TGTGCCAGCAGCCCCCTTTCAGGGGGCGGGAAGAACACTGAAGCTTTCTTT
CDR3 protein: CASSPLSGGGKNTEAFF

V gene: TRBV28
clone size: .
J gene: TRBJ1-2
D gene: .
CDR3 DNA: TGTGCCAGCGATTGGCGAGGCGGCTACACCTTC
CDR3 protein: CASDWRGGYTF

V gene: TRBV10-2
clone size: .
J gene: TRBJ1-1
D gene: TRBD1
CDR3 DNA: TGCGCCAGCAGGGCGACAGGGGAGAACACTGAAGCTTTCTTT
CDR3 protein: CASRATGENTEAFF

V gene: TRBV7-2
clone size: .
J gene: TRBJ2-3
D gene: .
CDR3 DNA: TGTGCCAGCAGCTCCTCCTCCCGGTCCACAGATACGCAGTATTTT
CDR3 protein: CASSSSSRSTDTQYF

V gene: TRBV5-1
clone size: once
J gene: TRBJ1-4
D gene: .
CDR3 DNA: TGCGCCAGCAGCAGGGGGTCTGGGCAGAGCGAAAAACTGTTTTTT
CDR3 protein: CASSRGSGQSEKLFF

V gene: TRBV11-2
clone size: .
J gene: TRBJ2-2
D gene: .
CDR3 DNA: TGTGCCAGCAGCTTGGTGATGAACACCGGGGAGCTGTTTTTT
CDR3 protein: CASSLVMNTGELFF

V gene: TRBV29-1
clone size: .
J gene: TRBJ2-1
D gene: TRBD1
CDR3 DNA: TGCAGCGGAAACAGGGGGCTTGAATCCAATGAGCAGTTCTTC
CDR3 protein: CSGNRGLESNEQFF

V gene: TRBV20-1
clone size: .
J gene: TRBJ1-5
D gene: TRBD1
CDR3 DNA: TGCAGTGCTAGAACCACGGGGACAGTAAATCAGCCCCAGCATTTT
CDR3 protein: CSARTTGTVNQPQHF

V gene: TRBV30
clone size: once
J gene: TRBJ2-1
D gene: .
CDR3 DNA: TGTGCCTGGAGTGTAGGAGGGGGCCTTCAGTTCTTC
CDR3 protein: CAWSVGGGLQFF

V gene: TRBV20-1
clone size: .
J gene: TRBJ1-5
D gene: TRBD1
CDR3 DNA: TGCAGTGCTAGAGATGGGACAGTCAATCAGCCCCAGCATTTT
CDR3 protein: CSARDGTVNQPQHF

V gene: TRBV19
clone size: .
J gene: TRBJ1-1
D gene: .
CDR3 DNA: TGTGCCAGTAGTATAGGGGCAACCCGAGGTGAAGCTTTCTTT
CDR3 protein: CASSIGATRGEAFF

V gene: TRBV4-1
clone size: few
J gene: TRBJ2-2
D gene: .
CDR3 DNA: TGCGCCAGCAGCCAAGATCGGACGTGGCGGACCGTCACCGGGGAGCTGTTTTTT
CDR3 protein: CASSQDRTWRTVTGELFF

V gene: TRBV6-5
clone size: few
J gene: TRBJ1-2
D gene: .
CDR3 DNA: TGTGCCAGCGGGACGGGTTCTGTCGGCTACACCTTC
CDR3 protein: CASGTGSVGYTF

V gene: TRBV19
clone size: .
J gene: TRBJ1-5
D gene: .
CDR3 DNA: TGTGCCAGTAGCCACGGGGGAGGGGGAAATCAGCCCCAGCATTTT
CDR3 protein: CASSHGGGGNQPQHF

V gene: TRBV10-3
clone size: .
J gene: TRBJ2-1
D gene: TRBD2
CDR3 DNA: TGTGCCATCAGTAAGACTAGCGGGGATGAGCAGTTCTTC
CDR3 protein: CAISKTSGDEQFF

V gene: TRBV7-9
clone size: .
J gene: TRBJ2-3
D gene: .
CDR3 DNA: TGTGCCAGCAGCTTAGCGGAGGGGGGAACAGATACGCAGTATTTT
CDR3 protein: CASSLAEGGTDTQYF

V gene: TRBV4-3
clone size: .
J gene: TRBJ2-3
D gene: .
CDR3 DNA: TGCGCCAGCAGTCCCTTCGAGAGCACAGATACGCAGTATTTT
CDR3 protein: CASSPFESTDTQYF

V gene: TRBV12-3/TRBV12-4
clone size: .
J gene: TRBJ2-5
D gene: .
CDR3 DNA: TGTGCCAGCAGCCGGGACATGGGGGAGACCCAGTACTTC
CDR3 protein: CASSRDMGETQYF